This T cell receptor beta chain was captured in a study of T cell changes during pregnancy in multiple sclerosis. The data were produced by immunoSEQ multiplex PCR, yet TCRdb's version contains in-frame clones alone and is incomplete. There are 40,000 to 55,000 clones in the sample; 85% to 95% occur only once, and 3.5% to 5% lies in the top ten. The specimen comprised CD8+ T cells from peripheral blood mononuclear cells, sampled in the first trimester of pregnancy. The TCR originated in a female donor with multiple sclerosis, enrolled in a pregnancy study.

CDR3 nucleotide sequence: TGTGCCAGCACCTCACGGACTAGCGGAAACAATGAGCAGTTCTTC. Amino acids: CASTSRTSGNNEQFF. This rearrangement joins TRBV7-9 to TRBJ2-1; 10 bases agree with TRBD2. The V gene end was trimmed by 7 bases and the J gene end by 5 bases; junction bases not matched to a gene: 8. Germline CDR1 reads SEHNR; CDR2 reads FQNEAQ (reference sequence). There are 15 residues in the CDR3.